These 32 T cell receptor beta chains came from one sample sequenced in a study of T cell repertoires in cytomegalovirus infection. No antigen is known for these receptors. TCRdb analysed the reads with MiXCR anew, one entry per CDR3 protein. The sample comprises about 310,000 distinct CDR3 sequences, roughly 25% of which are singletons, and about an eighth rests with the top ten. This specimen was cultured PBMCs, taken from culture after CMV antigen stimulation. These receptors were obtained from a human donor in good health (CMV status not recorded). Some clones in this sample may be carry-over from other donors' samples.

This clonotype showed up just a few times. The DNA for the CDR3 is TGTGCCAGCAGTTTTTCAGAACGCGCTTTCTTT. It yields the protein CASSFSERAFF. The chain links TRBV12-3 or TRBV12-4 to TRBJ1-1; D unclear. With 3 bases removed from V and 11 bases from J, the gap between germline ends came to 10 bases. The CDR3 is made up of 11 amino acids.

The chain has TRBV19 and TRBJ1-2, with TRBD1 identical over 11 bases. Per germline, CDR1 LNHDA and CDR2 SQIVND (reference sequence). J gave up 4 bases and V 6 bases, and 4 bases lay outside the gene matches. The length of the CDR3 is 14 residues. This chain's CDR3 is CASRPGTGGYGYTF. CDR3 nucleotide sequence: TGTGCCAGTAGGCCCGGGACAGGGGGCTATGGCTACACCTTC. Full variable domain (missing parts from reference TRBV19 and TRBJ1-2): DGGITQSPKYLFRKEGQNVTLSCEQNLNHDAMYWYRQDPGQGLRLIYYSQIVNDFQKGDIAEGYSVSREKKESFPLTVTSAQKNPTAFYLCASRPGTGGYGYTFGSGTRLTVV.

This clonotype was counted ten times or more. V and J are TRBV7-2 and TRBJ2-3; TRBD2 matches at 9 bases. CDR1 and CDR2 from the germline V gene are SGHTA and FQGNSA. After removal of 4 bases from V and 0 bases from J, the junction contained 5 bases not matched to a gene. This CDR3 is 16 amino acids long. CDR3 DNA sequence: TGTGCCAGCAGCTCTGTAGCGGGGGACAGCACAGATACGCAGTATTTT. It specifies CASSSVAGDSTDTQYF.

V and J are TRBV7-3 and TRBJ2-5; D ambiguous. The CDR3 has 16 amino acids. The V end lost 4 bases, the J end lost 6 bases, and 21 bases lay between the germline ends. CDR1 and CDR2 from the germline V gene are SGHTA and FQGTGA. DNA for the CDR3: TGTGCCAGCAGCTCCTCGACGGGCGCCCATGGGAAGACCCAGTACTTC. Its translation is CASSSSTGAHGKTQYF.

The J gene is TRBJ2-6, the V gene TRBV4-2; D unclear. This CDR3 has 18 residues. With 1 base removed from V and 0 bases from J, the gap between germline ends came to 13 bases. In germline, CDR1 is LGHNA, CDR2 YNFKEQ. The CDR3 spells CASSQVALRSSGANVLTF. In DNA form, the CDR3 reads TGTGCCAGCAGCCAAGTCGCGCTGCGGAGCTCTGGGGCCAACGTCCTGACTTTC.

The V gene is TRBV5-1, the J gene TRBJ2-1; 10 bases match TRBD2. V gave up 0 bases and J gave up 7 bases; unmatched junction bases: 10. Looked up from germline, CDR1 is SGHRS and CDR2 is YFSETQ. The CDR3 spans 17 residues. CDR3 region: CASSLALASGSKNEQFF. Written as DNA, the CDR3 is TGCGCCAGCAGCTTGGCCCTGGCTAGCGGGAGTAAGAATGAGCAGTTCTTC.

This clonotype was found a few times. The gene calls are TRBV29-1 and TRBJ2-1; 8 bases map to TRBD1. The germline CDR1 and CDR2 sequences are SQVTM and ANQGSEA. The CDR3 loop spans 13 amino acids. V gave up 5 bases and J gave up 9 bases; unmatched junction bases: 9. CDR3 in amino acids: CSVSPGTGVEQFF. The CDR3 DNA follows: TGCAGCGTTTCCCCCGGGACAGGTGTTGAGCAGTTCTTC.

This clonotype has a handful of counts. The V gene is TRBV7-6, the J gene TRBJ2-3; tentatively, D is TRBD2 (5 bases). There are 17 residues in the CDR3. Trimming took off 1 base at V and 0 bases at J, with 14 bases between the two ends. Germline V gene data show CDR1 as SGHVS and CDR2 as FNYEAQ. CDR3 sequence reads: CASSLELGVGSTDTQYF. CDR3 coding DNA: TGTGCCAGCAGCTTAGAGCTGGGAGTGGGGAGCACAGATACGCAGTATTTT.

This chain joins TRBV6-5 and TRBJ2-3; no firm D call. CDR1 MNHEY and CDR2 SVGAGI come from the germline V gene. Trimming removed 6 bases from V and 0 bases from J, with 7 bases in between. This CDR3 has 13 amino acids. The CDR3 sequence: CASRPGSTDTQYF. CDR3 DNA: TGTGCCAGCAGACCCGGCAGCACAGATACGCAGTATTTT.

The chain is built from TRBV20-1 and TRBJ1-1; tentative D call: TRBD1 (6 bases). Trimming left V 6 bases short and J 1 base short, with 12 bases between. Germline values: CDR1 DFQATT, CDR2 SNEGSKA (reference sequence). This CDR3 is 13 amino acids long. DNA for the CDR3: TGCAGTGCGGGTAAGACAGGGAACACTGAAGCTTTCTTT. Protein product: CSAGKTGNTEAFF.

In this sample, this clonotype turned up many times. The gene calls are TRBV6-2 or TRBV6-3 and TRBJ2-2; weak D call: TRBD1 (5 bases). CDR3 length: 12 residues. The V gene's germline CDR1 is MNHEY and CDR2 SVGEGT. V was trimmed by 4 bases and J by 6 bases, leaving 6 bases between them. The CDR3 coding sequence is TGTGCCAGCAGTTGGGGCGCCGGGGAGCTGTTTTTT. This encodes CASSWGAGELFF.

The chain combines TRBV20-1 with TRBJ1-1; D perhaps matches TRBD1 (6 bases). The CDR3 totals 11 residues. With 7 bases removed from V and 3 bases from J, the gap between germline ends came to 9 bases. Germline V gene data show CDR1 as DFQATT and CDR2 as SNEGSKA (reference sequence). CDR3 residues: CSGRGDTEAFF. In DNA form, the CDR3 reads TGCAGTGGGAGGGGGGACACTGAAGCTTTCTTT.

This clonotype was observed at least ten times. J is TRBJ2-7 and V is TRBV7-2; 9 bases agree with TRBD2. V shed 1 base and J 8 bases; nucleotides not matched to a gene: 12. CDR3 size: 16 residues. CDR1 SGHTA and CDR2 FQGNSA come from the germline V gene. The CDR3 loop reads CASSLVGLAGSSKQYF. CDR3 sequence (DNA): TGTGCCAGCAGCTTAGTAGGTCTAGCGGGATCTTCCAAGCAGTACTTC.

This chain links TRBV10-2 with TRBJ1-5; D remains ambiguous. CDR3 length equals 11 residues. CDR1 and CDR2 from the germline V gene are WSHSY and SAAADI. Trimming left V 4 bases short and J 9 bases short, with 7 bases between. CDR3 in amino acids: CASSGVGPQHF. The CDR3 DNA sequence: TGCGCCAGCAGTGGAGTTGGGCCCCAGCATTTT.

This clonotype was found a few times. This sequence joins TRBV5-4 and TRBJ2-7; 8 bases are shared with TRBD2. The CDR3 consists of 17 residues. Per germline, CDR1 SGHNT and CDR2 YYREEE (reference sequence). J was trimmed by 0 bases and V by 7 bases; bases with no gene match: 15. CDR3 protein: CASGRIKAGVSSYEQYF. The CDR3 nucleotides read TGTGCCAGCGGGCGTATAAAAGCGGGAGTGAGCTCCTACGAGCAGTACTTC. Full variable domain (rest looked up from reference TRBV5-4 and TRBJ2-7): ETGVTQSPTHLIKTRGQQVTLRCSSQSGHNTVSWYQQALGQGPQFIFQYYREEENGRGNFPPRFSGLQFPNYSSELNVNALELDDSALYLCASGRIKAGVSSYEQYFGPGTRLTVT.

The V call is TRBV12-3 or TRBV12-4, the J call TRBJ1-5; 8 nucleotides match TRBD1. J gave up 7 bases and V 3 bases, and 5 bases lay outside the gene matches. The CDR3 has 14 residues. The CDR3 is CASSFRGRVQPQHF. The CDR3 coding sequence is TGTGCCAGCAGTTTCAGGGGGCGAGTACAGCCCCAGCATTTT.

With regard to this clonotype: Germline is not matched at one junction end, which may reflect a read error. CDR3 bases: TGTTCCAGTAGCGCCGGAGCGGACCCATCCTACGAGCAGTACTTC. Translating gives CSSSAGADPSYEQYF. V gene TRBV19 combines with J gene TRBJ2-7, with a tentative D call TRBD2 (5 bases). Germline CDR1 LNHDA, CDR2 SQIVND (reference sequence). The CDR3 is made up of 15 amino acids.

There are many counts of this clonotype. This chain connects TRBV2 to TRBJ2-7; the D is unclear. Germline-derived CDR1 and CDR2 are SNHLY and FYNNEI. This CDR3 has 13 amino acids. Trimming left V 10 bases short and J 4 bases short, with 17 bases between. The CDR3: CAITKSDSYEQYF. The CDR3 DNA reads as TGTGCCATAACAAAGTCAGACTCTTACGAGCAGTACTTC.

This clonotype was detected a few times. The chain combines TRBV5-4 with TRBJ1-4; D unclear. There are 14 residues in the CDR3. The V and J ends lost 2 bases and 0 bases respectively, with 5 bases between them. In germline, CDR1 is SGHNT, CDR2 YYREEE (reference sequence). CDR3 loop: CASSFGSTNEKLFF. The CDR3 coding sequence is TGTGCCAGCAGCTTCGGATCAACTAATGAAAAACTGTTTTTT. The entire variable domain, with the rest obtained from reference TRBV5-4 and TRBJ1-4, is as follows: ETGVTQSPTHLIKTRGQQVTLRCSSQSGHNTVSWYQQALGQGPQFIFQYYREEENGRGNFPPRFSGLQFPNYSSELNVNALELDDSALYLCASSFGSTNEKLFFGSGTQLSVL.

This clonotype has more than one count but fewer than ten. The rearrangement links TRBV15 to TRBJ1-1; D gene ambiguous. V was clipped by 0 bases and J by 5 bases, with 10 bases between them. The CDR3 is 14 amino acids. Germline CDR1 is LNHNV and CDR2 is YYDKDF (reference sequence). The CDR3 nucleotides read TGTGCCACCAGCAGAGATCATGCCGGGACTGAAGCTTTCTTT. It specifies CATSRDHAGTEAFF.

This clonotype was counted between two and nine times. The J gene is TRBJ2-5, the V gene TRBV12-3 or TRBV12-4; D remains unclear. Trimming cost V 7 bases and J 2 bases, with 11 bases left between them. There are 13 residues in the CDR3. CDR3 nucleotide sequence: TGTGCCAGCACCTTAGGGAATCAAGAGACCCAGTACTTC. It is translated as CASTLGNQETQYF.

V and J are TRBV11-2 and TRBJ1-3; D possibly corresponds to TRBD1 (5 bases). Trimming removed 5 bases at V and 4 bases at J, with 21 bases between. Germline CDR1 is SGHAT and CDR2 is FQNNGV. This CDR3 has 17 amino acids. This CDR3 is CASSVGAWRSVGNTIYF. In DNA form, the CDR3 reads TGTGCCAGCAGCGTAGGGGCTTGGAGATCTGTCGGAAACACCATATATTTT.

This clonotype was counted at least ten times. The CDR3 coding sequence is TGCAGTGCTCCCGGGACTAGCGGGAGCTCAGATACGCAGTATTTT. It yields the protein CSAPGTSGSSDTQYF. The V and J genes are TRBV20-1 and TRBJ2-3, with TRBD2 identical over 14 bases. J gave up 4 bases and V 5 bases, and 5 bases lay outside the gene matches. Per germline, CDR1 DFQATT and CDR2 SNEGSKA (reference sequence). The CDR3 length is 15 residues.

CDR3 residues: CASSLLGVGTGELFF. The CDR3 DNA sequence: TGTGCCAGCAGTTTGCTAGGGGTGGGCACCGGGGAGCTGTTTTTT. The gene calls are TRBV28 and TRBJ2-2; the D gene is possibly TRBD1 (5 bases). Trimming left V 3 bases short and J 4 bases short, with 12 bases between. The CDR3 covers 15 residues. From germline, CDR1 is MDHEN and CDR2 SYDVKM.

The sample holds a few counts of this clonotype. The V gene is TRBV12-3 or TRBV12-4, the J gene TRBJ1-1; 12 bases line up with TRBD1. There are 17 residues in the CDR3. Germline trimming cut 2 bases from V and 4 bases from J; bases unmatched to any gene: 8. CDR3 sequence reads: CASSLSTPGQGATEAFF. The CDR3, as DNA: TGTGCCAGCAGTTTATCTACTCCGGGACAGGGGGCCACTGAAGCTTTCTTT.

This clonotype was observed a handful of times. J is TRBJ2-7 and V is TRBV27, with D perhaps assigned TRBD1 or TRBD2 (5 bases each). The length of the CDR3 is 13 residues. Per the germline V gene, CDR1 is MNHEY and CDR2 is SMNVEV (reference sequence). V was trimmed by 6 bases and J by 5 bases, leaving 14 bases between them. The DNA for the CDR3 is TGTGCCAGCAGGCGGACAAGGAGGAACGAGCAGTACTTC. Its translation: CASRRTRRNEQYF.

The CDR3 DNA is TGTGCCAGCCAAGGGACAACGAACACCGGGGAGCTGTTTTTT. Translation: CASQGTTNTGELFF. The chain employs TRBV2 and TRBJ2-2, with TRBD1 as a possible D gene (6 bases). This CDR3 is built from 14 residues. The V and J ends lost 8 bases and 0 bases respectively, with 10 bases between them. Germline CDR1 is SNHLY and CDR2 is FYNNEI.

V usage is TRBV20-1 and J usage is TRBJ1-2, with 7 bases fitting TRBD1. The trim removed 3 bases at V and 4 bases at J, leaving 5 bases unmatched. This CDR3 region has 13 residues. The germline V gene encodes CDR1 DFQATT and CDR2 SNEGSKA (reference sequence). The CDR3 bases are TGCAGTGCTAGGACAGGGTCGAGCTATGGCTACACCTTC. It specifies CSARTGSSYGYTF.

This clonotype occurred a few times. The genes are TRBV19 and TRBJ1-2; the D is unclear. The CDR3 consists of 13 residues. V shed 1 base and J shed 4 bases, with 7 bases lying between them. Germline CDR1 reads LNHDA; CDR2 reads SQIVND (reference sequence). DNA of the CDR3: TGTGCCAGTAGTATAGGGGGAAGCTATGGCTACACCTTC. Translating gives CASSIGGSYGYTF.

The sample holds many counts of this clonotype. The rearrangement joins TRBV7-2 to TRBJ2-7; D is ambiguous. This CDR3 comprises 15 residues. Trimming removed 0 bases from V and 4 bases from J, with 13 bases in between. Germline V CDR1 and CDR2: SGHTA, FQGNSA. This chain's CDR3 is CASSLASRVGYEQYV. CDR3 coding DNA: TGTGCCAGCAGCTTAGCATCTCGGGTGGGATACGAGCAGTACGTC.

In its sample, this clonotype was seen a few times. The chain links TRBV6-1 to TRBJ2-3; TRBD2 aligns across 7 bases. J lost 9 bases, V lost 2 bases, and 2 bases had no gene match. The CDR3 is 12 amino acids. Germline V gives CDR1 MNHNS, CDR2 SASEGT. The CDR3 loop reads CASSERGETQYF. CDR3 DNA: TGTGCCAGCAGTGAACGGGGGGAGACGCAGTATTTT.

This clonotype was picked up a small number of times. The chain recombines TRBV20-1 with TRBJ2-1; 11 bases are shared with TRBD2. CDR1 is DFQATT and CDR2 is SNEGSKA in the germline V gene (reference sequence). The ends lost 0 bases at V and 6 bases at J; junction bases unmatched: 7. The CDR3 is 16 amino acids. CDR3 in DNA: TGCAGTGCTAGAGATCCCACTAGCGGGGGACCCAATGAGCAGTTCTTC. Residues: CSARDPTSGGPNEQFF.